Given below is one TCR beta chain in context. What it recognizes is unknown. This record comes from a study of T cell responses to AZD1222 COVID-19 vaccine. Study context: Second-dose recipients at about 4 or about 12 weeks were treated as one pooled group. Study results and limitations: No repertoire was sampled before or during the peak T cell response, only after it. When two AZD1222 doses had been given, Spike-specific TCR breadth and depth rose.

Assay used: immunoSEQ multiplex PCR; TCRdb lists only in-frame clones, some missing. This sample has 80,000 to 100,000 clones, with nearly 90% found just once. In germline, CDR1 is SQVTM, CDR2 ANQGSEA. The CDR3 loop spans 12 amino acids. V was clipped by 3 bases and J by 3 bases, with 8 bases between them. This chain uses TRBV29-1 with TRBJ2-5; D unclear. This TCR derives from an adult in good health. The specimen comprised peripheral blood, sampled on day 0 of AZD1222 vaccination. This CDR3 reads CSVDLLEETQYF. The CDR3 coding sequence is TGCAGCGTTGACTTACTGGAAGAGACCCAGTACTTC.